Below, 28 T cell receptor beta chains from the same sample are listed, as sequenced in a study of blood T cell repertoires in COVID-19. Clones were read by immunoSEQ multiplex PCR, and TCRdb kept only the in-frame ones, dropping some. The repertoire includes about 59,000 clones, approximately 78% of them detected once, and roughly an eighth sits in the top ten. Sequenced sample: peripheral blood. The origin of the receptors is a man of 80 years or more with acute or convalescent COVID-19.

The chain combines TRBV3-1 (or the pseudogene TRBV3-2) with TRBJ1-1; D ambiguous. This CDR3 is 13 amino acids long. V dropped 4 bases and J dropped 0 bases, with 6 bases sitting between them. The V gene's germline CDR1 is LGHDT and CDR2 YNNKEL (reference sequence). CDR3 loop: CASSLSMNTEAFF. In nucleotides, the CDR3 is TGTGCCAGCAGCCTTAGCATGAACACTGAAGCTTTCTTT.

The V call is TRBV5-1, the J call TRBJ2-7, with D perhaps TRBD1 (6 bases). The CDR3 extends over 12 amino acids. CDR1 is SGHRS and CDR2 is YFSETQ in the germline V gene. V gave up 5 bases and J gave up 6 bases, with 12 bases separating them. The CDR3 protein is CASRGDNLEQYF. The DNA of the CDR3 is TGCGCCAGCAGAGGGGACAATCTCGAGCAGTACTTC.

This clone was seen only a few times. J is TRBJ2-3 and V is TRBV6-1, with 8 bases lining up with TRBD2. V lost 2 bases, J lost 3 bases, and 7 bases stayed unmatched. Germline loops: CDR1 MNHNS, CDR2 SASEGT. This CDR3 region has 16 residues. CDR3: CASSEMSGGPTDTQYF. The DNA for the CDR3 is TGTGCCAGCAGTGAAATGTCGGGGGGGCCGACAGATACGCAGTATTTT.

The sample holds a few counts of this clone. The V and J genes are TRBV5-5 and TRBJ2-3; perhaps TRBD2 as D (5 bases). V was shortened by 1 base and J by 4 bases, with 19 bases between the two germline ends. CDR1 and CDR2 from the germline V gene are SGHKS and YYEKEE (reference sequence). CDR3 length: 17 residues. The CDR3 loop reads CASSLLRVGGGSDTQYF. The CDR3 DNA sequence: TGTGCCAGCAGCTTGTTGAGGGTGGGCGGCGGGTCAGATACGCAGTATTTT.

This clone was counted a single time. The rearrangement uses TRBV5-4 and TRBJ2-5; 8 nucleotides align to TRBD2. The germline gives CDR1 SGHNT, CDR2 YYREEE (reference sequence). There are 15 residues in the CDR3. Germline trimming cut 3 bases from V and 7 bases from J; bases unmatched to any gene: 11. The CDR3, as DNA: TGTGCCAGCAGCTCGCCGGGACTAGGTAGCGGGACCCAGTACTTC. Its translation: CASSSPGLGSGTQYF.

The V gene is TRBV2, the J gene TRBJ1-2, with 8 nucleotides matching TRBD1. Per germline, CDR1 SNHLY and CDR2 FYNNEI. V lost 3 bases to trimming and J lost 4 bases; unmatched junction nucleotides: 1. The CDR3 has 13 residues. The CDR3 DNA is TGTGCCAGCAGTGAGGGACAGGTCTATGGCTACACCTTC. It specifies CASSEGQVYGYTF.

This clone was observed a handful of times. The CDR3 DNA reads TGTGCCAGCAGTTTACGACAGCCCATGGGGACTGAAGCTTTCTTT. This translates into CASSLRQPMGTEAFF. V usage is TRBV27 and J usage is TRBJ1-1, with D possibly TRBD1 on 5 matching bases. The CDR3 is 15 residues long. V lost 2 bases to trimming and J lost 5 bases, with 15 bases between them. The V gene's germline CDR1 is MNHEY and CDR2 SMNVEV (reference sequence).

The rearrangement uses TRBV12-5 and TRBJ2-1; 7 bases line up with TRBD1. With V trimmed by 0 bases and J by 6 bases, 2 bases remained unmatched. The CDR3 length is 14 residues. The germline CDR1 and CDR2 sequences are LGHNT and FRNRAP. The CDR3 DNA reads as TGTGCTAGTGGTTTGGTATACAGGGGCAATGAGCAGTTCTTC. Protein product: CASGLVYRGNEQFF. Full variable domain (rest looked up from reference TRBV12-5 and TRBJ2-1): DARVTQTPRHKVTEMGQEVTMRCQPILGHNTVFWYRQTMMQGLELLAYFRNRAPLDDSGMPKDRFSAEMPDATLATLKIQPSEPRDSAVYFCASGLVYRGNEQFFGPGTRLTVL.

V is TRBV27 and J is TRBJ1-4; D is undetermined. The CDR3 is 15 amino acids. Germline V gene lookup returns CDR1 MNHEY and CDR2 SMNVEV (reference sequence). Between the trimmed V and J ends, which lost 7 bases and 0 bases, there was a span of 12 bases. CDR3 protein: CASNHRGATNEKLFF. The CDR3 nucleotides are TGTGCCAGCAACCATAGAGGTGCAACTAATGAAAAACTGTTTTTT.

The chain links TRBV30 to TRBJ2-1, with TRBD2 matching over 9 bases. Unmatched junction bases numbered 12, after V lost 4 bases and J lost 5 bases. Germline CDR1 is GTSNPN and CDR2 is SVGIG (reference sequence). CDR3 length: 16 residues. In nucleotides, the CDR3 is TGTGCCTGGAATCCTTTGGTAGCGGGAGCCCACAATGAGCAGTTCTTC. Translated, it gives CAWNPLVAGAHNEQFF.

The chain is built from TRBV15 and TRBJ1-5; no firm D call. CDR3 size: 14 residues. Germline V gene lookup returns CDR1 LNHNV and CDR2 YYDKDF (reference sequence). Trimming shortened V by 2 bases and J by 3 bases, and 8 bases separated the two germline ends. The DNA of the CDR3 is TGTGCCACCAGCAGACGGGGATTCAATCAGCCCCAGCATTTT. It yields the protein CATSRRGFNQPQHF.

V is TRBV7-8 and J is TRBJ2-1; 12 nucleotides align to TRBD2. CDR3 length: 15 residues. After removal of 5 bases from V and 6 bases from J, the junction contained 5 bases not matched to a gene. Germline V gene lookup returns CDR1 SGHVS and CDR2 FQNEAQ. Here the CDR3 DNA reads TGTGCCAGCAGCCAGCCGGGACTAGCGGGCAATGAGCAGTTCTTC. It specifies CASSQPGLAGNEQFF.

This chain links TRBV12-3 or TRBV12-4 with TRBJ1-5, with D hard to call. Trimming pared 1 base from V and 9 bases from J, leaving 7 bases between. The length of the CDR3 is 12 residues. The CDR3 region has the DNA TGTGCCAGCAGTTTAGGGGCAGGGCCCCAGCATTTT. The encoded protein is CASSLGAGPQHF.

The rearrangement links TRBV7-6 to TRBJ2-1; TRBD2 aligns across 15 bases. Trimming cost V 5 bases and J 3 bases; bases outside gene matches: 5. CDR3 length: 17 residues. Germline V gives CDR1 SGHVS, CDR2 FNYEAQ. The CDR3 here is CASSPGTSGGHYNEQFF. CDR3 bases: TGTGCCAGCAGCCCCGGGACTAGCGGGGGGCACTACAATGAGCAGTTCTTC.

J is TRBJ2-5 and V is TRBV29-1; 7 bases are a match to TRBD1. J was trimmed by 5 bases and V by 7 bases; bases with no gene match: 10. From germline, CDR1 is SQVTM and CDR2 ANQGSEA. This CDR3 is 13 amino acids long. For the CDR3, the DNA is TGCAGCGCCCCGACAGGGCTCCGGGAGACCCAGTACTTC. Residues: CSAPTGLRETQYF.

The chain joins TRBV12-5 to TRBJ2-5; 9 nucleotides line up with TRBD1. The germline gives CDR1 LGHNT, CDR2 FRNRAP. This CDR3 contains 16 residues. Trimming took 1 base from V and 3 from J; bases not matched to a gene: 6. The CDR3 region has the DNA TGTGCTAGTGGTTTGGCGGGACAGGGATTTAAAGAGACCCAGTACTTC. It encodes CASGLAGQGFKETQYF.

The chain couples TRBV6-5 to TRBJ1-5; 7 nucleotides align to TRBD1. CDR1 and CDR2 from the germline V gene are MNHEY and SVGAGI. The J segment lost 7 bases and the V segment lost 4 bases, leaving 7 bases of the junction unmatched. The CDR3 extends over 14 amino acids. DNA of the CDR3: TGTGCCAGCAGTTCAAACAGGGGAGAACAGCCCCAGCATTTT. Amino acid sequence: CASSSNRGEQPQHF.

In this sample, this clone turned up once. The CDR3, as DNA: TGTGCCTCCGAAGGGGGCGGGCAGGGCGGCCAGCCCCAGCATTTT. As protein: CASEGGGQGGQPQHF. The chain employs TRBV2 and TRBJ1-5; 7 positions match TRBD1. Trimming removed 11 bases from V and 7 bases from J; junction bases left unmatched: 17. This CDR3 region has 15 residues. Germline V gene data show CDR1 as SNHLY and CDR2 as FYNNEI.

The chain employs TRBV18 and TRBJ2-7, with D possibly matching TRBD2 (6 bases). The germline V gene has CDR1 KGHSH and CDR2 LQKENI. V was pared by 2 bases and J by 2 bases, with 10 bases between. The CDR3 loop spans 14 amino acids. The CDR3 DNA reads as TGTGCCAGCTCACCAGAGCGGGCGCCCTACGAGCAGTACTTC. This translates into CASSPERAPYEQYF.

The V and J genes are TRBV18 and TRBJ2-7; 14 positions match TRBD2. CDR1 KGHSH and CDR2 LQKENI come from the germline V gene. After removal of 2 bases from V and 7 bases from J, the junction contained 4 bases not matched to a gene. This CDR3 is built from 15 residues. The CDR3 DNA is TGTGCCAGCTCACCAGGGACTAGCGGGAGCTCGGAGCAGTACTTC. Its protein product is CASSPGTSGSSEQYF. Using reference TRBV18 and TRBJ2-7 for the parts outside the CDR3, the full variable domain is NAGVMQNPRHLVRRRGQEARLRCSPMKGHSHVYWYRQLPEEGLKFMVYLQKENIIDESGMPKERFSAEFPKEGPSILRIQQVVRGDSAAYFCASSPGTSGSSEQYFGPGTRLTVT.

The chain combines TRBV9 with TRBJ2-2; no firm D call. Trimming removed 0 bases from V and 8 bases from J, with 8 bases in between. Germline CDR1 and CDR2: SGDLS and YYNGEE. The CDR3 length is 13 residues. The CDR3 here is CASSVAVRGELFF. Written as DNA, the CDR3 is TGTGCCAGCAGCGTAGCAGTGAGGGGGGAGCTGTTTTTT.

CDR3 coding DNA: TGTGCCAGCAGCCAGACAGGGGCCGGCACTGAAGCTTTCTTT. It is translated as CASSQTGAGTEAFF. The chain is built from TRBV7-9 and TRBJ1-1; 8 positions agree with TRBD1. This CDR3 region has 14 residues. V was clipped by 5 bases and J by 4 bases; unmatched bases: 6. Germline V gene data show CDR1 as SEHNR and CDR2 as FQNEAQ (reference sequence). Full variable domain (outside the CDR3, taken from reference TRBV7-9 and TRBJ1-1): DTGVSQNPRHKITKRGQNVTFRCDPISEHNRLYWYRQTLGQGPEFLTYFQNEAQLEKSRLLSDRFSAERPKGSFSTLEIQRTEQGDSAMYLCASSQTGAGTEAFFGQGTRLTVV.

V and J are TRBV18 and TRBJ2-5; 10 bases fit TRBD2. The CDR3 is 16 residues long. CDR1 and CDR2 from the germline V gene are KGHSH and LQKENI. Trimming removed 6 bases from V and 3 bases from J; junction bases left unmatched: 10. CDR3: CASSPSGTSDKETQYF. The CDR3 nucleotides are TGTGCCAGCTCTCCTTCCGGGACTAGCGACAAAGAGACCCAGTACTTC.

The V call is TRBV24-1, the J call TRBJ1-5, with D unresolved. V was clipped by 1 base and J by 2 bases, with 8 bases between them. The germline CDR1 and CDR2 sequences are KGHDR and SFDVKD. The CDR3 has 15 amino acids. CDR3 in DNA: TGTGCCACCAGTGATTTTAGACTCTGCAATCAGCCCCAGCATTTT. Its translation is CATSDFRLCNQPQHF.

The V and J genes are TRBV5-1 and TRBJ1-1, with 8 bases that match TRBD1. V shed 5 bases and J 4 bases; nucleotides not matched to a gene: 10. The germline V gene has CDR1 SGHRS and CDR2 YFSETQ. The CDR3 is made up of 15 amino acids. The chain's CDR3 is CASREVAGGFTEAFF. CDR3 coding DNA: TGCGCCAGCAGAGAGGTGGCAGGGGGCTTCACTGAAGCTTTCTTT.

The chain recombines TRBV7-9 with TRBJ1-2, with unresolved D. V gave up 5 bases and J gave up 4 bases, with 8 bases separating them. Per the germline V gene, CDR1 is SEHNR and CDR2 is FQNEAQ (reference sequence). This CDR3 comprises 12 residues. The CDR3 reads CASSQSGYGYTF. For the CDR3, the DNA is TGTGCCAGCAGCCAATCCGGCTATGGCTACACCTTC.

The genes are TRBV25-1 and TRBJ2-3, with no clear D. V was trimmed by 4 bases and J by 6 bases, leaving 8 bases between them. This CDR3 is 12 amino acids long. CDR1 is MGHDK, CDR2 SYGVNS, per germline. Written as DNA, the CDR3 is TGTGCCAGCAGTGGGATCGGGGATACGCAGTATTTT. It translates to CASSGIGDTQYF.

This clone was counted a single time. V usage is TRBV3-1 (or the pseudogene TRBV3-2) and J usage is TRBJ1-1, with TRBD1 as a possible D gene (5 bases). CDR3 size: 15 residues. V was clipped by 4 bases and J by 6 bases, with 18 bases between them. Germline CDR1 reads LGHDT; CDR2 reads YNNKEL (reference sequence). The CDR3 spells CASSPRDSGGAEAFF. The CDR3 DNA sequence: TGTGCCAGCAGCCCCCGGGACTCCGGTGGGGCTGAAGCTTTCTTT.